This passage covers 19 T cell receptor beta chains from one sample sequenced in a study of blood T cell repertoires in COVID-19. This table comes from immunoSEQ multiplex PCR, and its TCRdb copy is limited to in-frame clones, with some not included. The table lists approximately 38,000 clones, 75% to 95% of them singletons. The sample taken for sequencing was peripheral blood. The receptors originated from a woman aged 80 or over with acute or convalescent COVID-19.

This chain connects TRBV2 to TRBJ2-7; D perhaps matches TRBD1 (7 bases). Germline loops: CDR1 SNHLY, CDR2 FYNNEI. V was clipped by 7 bases and J by 2 bases, with 12 bases between them. The CDR3 is 13 amino acids. CDR3 region: CASMGGQTYEQYF. CDR3 in DNA: TGTGCCAGCATGGGGGGACAGACCTACGAGCAGTACTTC.

CDR3 sequence: CASSYSIVGGFYGYTF. In DNA, the CDR3 is TGTGCCAGCAGTTACTCGATAGTAGGAGGATTCTATGGCTACACCTTC. V usage is TRBV6-5 and J usage is TRBJ1-2; D not certain. From germline, CDR1 is MNHEY and CDR2 SVGAGI. The CDR3 is 16 residues long. V was cut by 0 bases and J by 4 bases, with 15 bases left in between.

This chain connects TRBV10-3 to TRBJ2-2; possible D gene TRBD1, 6 bases. The CDR3 spans 16 residues. Germline V gene sequence: CDR1 ENHRY, CDR2 SYGVKD. V gave up 2 bases and J gave up 4 bases, with 14 bases separating them. The CDR3 is CAISEPSTGSTGELFF. CDR3 DNA: TGTGCCATCAGTGAGCCGAGTACAGGGAGCACCGGGGAGCTGTTTTTT.

This chain links TRBV10-3 with TRBJ2-2; 9 positions agree with TRBD1. CDR3 size: 16 residues. In germline, CDR1 is ENHRY, CDR2 SYGVKD. The V and J ends lost 6 bases and 1 base, in that order; junction bases with no gene match: 6. The CDR3 sequence is CAIRSRGQGNTGELFF. CDR3 nucleotides: TGTGCCATCAGGAGCCGGGGACAGGGGAACACCGGGGAGCTGTTTTTT.

This chain connects TRBV9 to TRBJ2-7; D remains unclear. Trimming took 0 bases from V and 0 from J, leaving 13 bases between them. From germline, CDR1 is SGDLS and CDR2 YYNGEE. The CDR3 totals 16 residues. CDR3 amino acids: CASSVDWKWSSYEQYF. The CDR3 coding sequence is TGTGCCAGCAGCGTAGATTGGAAGTGGAGCTCCTACGAGCAGTACTTC.

This rearrangement joins TRBV18 to TRBJ1-1, with a tentative D call TRBD1 (6 bases). The CDR3 runs 13 residues. Germline loops: CDR1 KGHSH, CDR2 LQKENI. The germline V and J ends were trimmed by 10 bases and 1 base, with 13 bases remaining between them. The CDR3 DNA sequence: TGTGCCACCTCGGGACAATCGAACACTGAAGCTTTCTTT. Its translation is CATSGQSNTEAFF.

The gene calls are TRBV11-3 and TRBJ1-5, with D possibly matching TRBD1 (6 bases). This CDR3 comprises 14 residues. V dropped 4 bases and J dropped 0 bases, with 7 bases sitting between them. CDR1 and CDR2 from the germline V gene are SGHNT and YENEEA. The CDR3 nucleotides are TGTGCCAGCAGCTCGGACAGTAGCAATCAGCCCCAGCATTTT. Protein product: CASSSDSSNQPQHF.

This clone was seen only once. This chain connects TRBV14 to TRBJ2-3; D perhaps matches TRBD2 (6 bases). V lost 1 base and J lost 4, with 9 bases in between. CDR3 length: 14 amino acids. The germline CDR1 and CDR2 sequences are SGHDN and FVKESK. Written as DNA, the CDR3 is TGTGCCAGCAGCCAAGTTGCGGGGTCAGATACGCAGTATTTT. Translated, it gives CASSQVAGSDTQYF.

There are a few counts of this clone. The J gene is TRBJ1-6, the V gene TRBV3-1 (or the pseudogene TRBV3-2); no clear D. Germline V gives CDR1 LGHDT, CDR2 YNNKEL (reference sequence). Between the trimmed V and J ends, which lost 0 bases and 13 bases, there was a span of 7 bases. The CDR3 totals 12 residues. This CDR3 is CASSQDPSPLHF. The CDR3 region has the DNA TGTGCCAGCAGCCAAGACCCGTCGCCCCTCCACTTT.

This rearrangement joins TRBV29-1 to TRBJ1-1; 7 bases agree with TRBD1. Unmatched junction bases numbered 12, after V lost 7 bases and J lost 4 bases. The CDR3 sequence is 14 residues long. Germline V gives CDR1 SQVTM, CDR2 ANQGSEA. CDR3 loop: CSGRGVIMGTEAFF. CDR3 nucleotides: TGCAGCGGCAGGGGGGTGATAATGGGCACTGAAGCTTTCTTT. Full variable domain (missing parts from reference TRBV29-1 and TRBJ1-1): SAVISQKPSRDICQRGTSLTIQCQVDSQVTMMFWYRQQPGQSLTLIATANQGSEATYESGFVIDKFPISRPNLTFSTLTVSNMSPEDSSIYLCSGRGVIMGTEAFFGQGTRLTVV.

This rearrangement joins TRBV10-3 to TRBJ2-1; D may be TRBD2 (5 bases). This CDR3 spans 14 amino acids. The germline V gene has CDR1 ENHRY and CDR2 SYGVKD. Trimming took 11 bases from V and 7 from J, leaving 21 bases between them. The CDR3 here is CACSGLGVGNEQFF. For the CDR3, the DNA is TGTGCCTGCTCTGGCCTCGGGGTTGGGAATGAGCAGTTCTTC.

The chain recombines TRBV5-1 with TRBJ1-4, with D hard to call. CDR1 and CDR2 from the germline V gene are SGHRS and YFSETQ. The CDR3 extends over 13 amino acids. Between the trimmed V and J ends, which lost 5 bases and 5 bases, there was a span of 10 bases. The DNA for the CDR3 is TGCGCCAGCAGTTACAGTCCAAATGAAAAACTGTTTTTT. Translating it yields CASSYSPNEKLFF.

The chain employs TRBV7-9 and TRBJ2-2; D gene ambiguous. Germline V lookup: CDR1 SEHNR, CDR2 FQNEAQ (reference sequence). Trimming took 0 bases from V and 6 from J, leaving 5 bases between them. This CDR3 region has 13 residues. This chain's CDR3 is CASSLAGAGELFF. The DNA for the CDR3 is TGTGCCAGCAGCTTAGCGGGCGCCGGGGAGCTGTTTTTT.

The CDR3 is CASHRGSQAQETQYF. The DNA for the CDR3 is TGCGCCAGCCACAGGGGATCACAGGCCCAAGAGACCCAGTACTTC. This sequence joins TRBV5-1 and TRBJ2-5, with 7 bases lining up with TRBD1. CDR1 and CDR2 from the germline V gene are SGHRS and YFSETQ. V shed 7 bases and J 1 base; nucleotides not matched to a gene: 10. This CDR3 has 15 amino acids. Drawing the rest from reference TRBV5-1 and TRBJ2-5, the complete variable domain is KAGVTQTPRYLIKTRGQQVTLSCSPISGHRSVSWYQQTPGQGLQFLFEYFSETQRNKGNFPGRFSGRQFSNSRSEMNVSTLELGDSALYLCASHRGSQAQETQYFGPGTRLLVL.

The chain is built from TRBV6-5 and TRBJ1-1; D is undetermined. The CDR3 is 12 residues long. The V gene's germline CDR1 is MNHEY and CDR2 SVGAGI. Trimming removed 1 base from V and 7 bases from J, with 7 bases in between. The DNA for the CDR3 is TGTGCCAGCAGTTACTTCGGTGGTGAAGCTTTCTTT. This codes for CASSYFGGEAFF.

CDR3 in amino acids: CASSGGGRGPRNGELFF. The CDR3 DNA follows: TGTGCCAGCAGTGGTGGGGGTAGGGGGCCACGGAACGGGGAGCTGTTTTTT. The V and J genes are TRBV6-1 and TRBJ2-2; the match to TRBD1 covers 7 bases. Germline V gene data show CDR1 as MNHNS and CDR2 as SASEGT. The CDR3 extends over 17 amino acids. J was trimmed by 7 bases and V by 4 bases; bases with no gene match: 15.

The J gene is TRBJ2-5, the V gene TRBV29-1, with 9 bases fitting TRBD2. Per germline, CDR1 SQVTM and CDR2 ANQGSEA. CDR3 length: 16 amino acids. Losses at the gene ends were 3 bases for V and 3 bases for J; bases not matched to a gene: 11. DNA of the CDR3: TGCAGCGTTGAGAAGACTCTAGCGGGGACCAAAGAGACCCAGTACTTC. It is translated as CSVEKTLAGTKETQYF.

The chain combines TRBV7-2 with TRBJ2-5; D is ambiguous. The V gene's germline CDR1 is SGHTA and CDR2 FQGNSA. This CDR3 is built from 13 residues. The V end was cut by 3 bases, the J end by 2 bases, with 7 bases between. The CDR3 DNA is TGTGCCAGCAGCTTGGCCTTTCAAGAGACCCAGTACTTC. Translating gives CASSLAFQETQYF.

The chain is built from TRBV12-3 or TRBV12-4 and TRBJ2-5, with a tentative D call TRBD2 (6 bases). The CDR3 consists of 11 residues. The V and J ends lost 7 bases and 11 bases respectively, with 14 bases between them. CDR3 coding DNA: TGTGCCAGCACCTCTAGGGACTCGCAGTACTTC. Its translation is CASTSRDSQYF.